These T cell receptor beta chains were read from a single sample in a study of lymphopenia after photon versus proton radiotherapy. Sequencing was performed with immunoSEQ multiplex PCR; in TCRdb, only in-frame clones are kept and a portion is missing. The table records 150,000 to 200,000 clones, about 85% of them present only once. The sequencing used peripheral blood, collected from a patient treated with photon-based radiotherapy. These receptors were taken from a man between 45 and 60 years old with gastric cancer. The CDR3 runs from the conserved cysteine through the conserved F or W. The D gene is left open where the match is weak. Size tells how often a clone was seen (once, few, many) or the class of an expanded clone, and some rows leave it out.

TGTGCCAGCAGCCAAGACAGGGGGCTTTTGGGCGGGGAGCTGTTTTTT CASSQDRGLLGGELFF TRBV4-2 NA TRBD1 TRBJ2-2
TGCGCCAGCAGCCCCTCCGGGACTAGCGGGAGCGGGTTCACAGATACGCAGTATTTT CASSPSGTSGSGFTDTQYF TRBV5-1 NA TRBD2 TRBJ2-3
TGTGCCAGCAGCCACCCTAGCGAACATTCCTCCTACGAGCAGTACTTC CASSHPSEHSSYEQYF TRBV11-2 NA NA TRBJ2-7
TGTGCCAGCAGCAACCGCAGGGGTCTCGTCGGAGAGACCCAGTACTTC CASSNRRGLVGETQYF TRBV7-6 NA NA TRBJ2-5
TGTGCCAGCAGACAGGGAGATGCTGGGGCCAACGTCCTGACTTTC CASRQGDAGANVLTF TRBV7-9 NA NA TRBJ2-6
TGCGCCAGCAGCCAAGTCGGAAGAGGAACCTACGAGCAGTACTTC CASSQVGRGTYEQYF TRBV4-1 NA NA TRBJ2-7
TGTGCCTGGAGGACAGGGGGAGAGACCCAGTACTTC CAWRTGGETQYF TRBV30 NA TRBD1 TRBJ2-5
TGCGCCAGCAGCTCGGTGCCGCCAGCGGGAAGAATCAATGAGCAGTTCTTC CASSSVPPAGRINEQFF TRBV5-1 NA TRBD2 TRBJ2-1
TGTGCCAGCAGGCTCGGACGGTCAGTCTCCTACGAGCAGTACTTC CASRLGRSVSYEQYF TRBV6-5 NA NA TRBJ2-7
TGTGCCAGCAGCTTAGAAAGCAGGGCCTTGAACACCGGGGAGCTGTTTTTT CASSLESRALNTGELFF TRBV7-2 few NA TRBJ2-2
TGTGCCAGCAGCCTTGGACAGGGACTATATGGCTACACCTTC CASSLGQGLYGYTF TRBV11-2 NA TRBD1 TRBJ1-2
TGTGCCAGCAGTTACTCCATCGCGGGAGCATACGAGCAGTACTTC CASSYSIAGAYEQYF TRBV6-5 NA TRBD2 TRBJ2-7
TGTGCCAGCAGCCTCGCACGGAGCTCTGGAAACACCATATATTTT CASSLARSSGNTIYF TRBV11-2 NA NA TRBJ1-3
TGTGCCAGCAGCTCCCGAGGGCGGGAGACCGGGGAGCTGTTTTTT CASSSRGRETGELFF TRBV7-2 NA TRBD2 TRBJ2-2
TGTGCCTGGAGTGTTCAGAGGGAACCAACTTTT CAWSVQREPTF TRBV30 NA NA TRBJ1-4
TGTGCCAGCAGCTTACCCACACTGGCTTTGGAGGCTGGGGCCAACGTCCTGACTTTC CASSLPTLALEAGANVLTF TRBV5-6 NA NA TRBJ2-6
TGTGCCTGGGATCTCTTGGAAGGAAACACCATATATTTT CAWDLLEGNTIYF TRBV30 NA NA TRBJ1-3
TGTGCCAGCAGTTCGTCGACAACGGGTTATGGCTACACCTTC CASSSSTTGYGYTF TRBV6-5 once NA TRBJ1-2
TGTGCCAGCAGCCCCCCGGACACCAGCTCCTACGAGCAGTACTTC CASSPPDTSSYEQYF TRBV2 NA NA TRBJ2-7
TGTGCCAGCAGCTTTAGGCTAGCGAGCGAGCAGTTCTTC CASSFRLASEQFF TRBV5-6 NA NA TRBJ2-1
TGTGCCAGTAGTTCTTCGACAGGGTCCTCCTACGAGCAGTACTTC CASSSSTGSSYEQYF TRBV19 NA TRBD1 TRBJ2-7
TGTGCCAGCAGCTTGGCCTTTTCGAGCGGGTACAATGAGCAGTTCTTC CASSLAFSSGYNEQFF TRBV7-9 NA NA TRBJ2-1
TGTGCCAGCAGCCCTCTTTCCACGAACACTGAAGCTTTCTTT CASSPLSTNTEAFF TRBV7-6 NA NA TRBJ1-1
TGTGCCAGCAGTTACGACAGTACAGATACGCAGTATTTT CASSYDSTDTQYF TRBV6-6 NA NA TRBJ2-3
TGTGCCAGCTCACCAAGAACGAACCAAGAGACCCAGTACTTC CASSPRTNQETQYF TRBV18 NA NA TRBJ2-5
TGCGCCAGCAGCTCGCCAGGGGTGAGCACTGAAGCTTTCTTT CASSSPGVSTEAFF TRBV5-1 NA NA TRBJ1-1
TGCAGCGTTGCCAGGGACTATGGCTACACCTTC CSVARDYGYTF TRBV29-1 NA NA TRBJ1-2
TGTGCCAGCGCAGGGCGAGAGACCCAGTACTTC CASAGRETQYF TRBV6-1 NA NA TRBJ2-5
TGTGCCAGCAGTGCGGGACTAGCGGAAAACAATGAGCAGTTCTTC CASSAGLAENNEQFF TRBV6-4 many TRBD2 TRBJ2-1
TGTGCCAGCCTCCGGGACAGGGCGATGAACACTGAAGCTTTCTTT CASLRDRAMNTEAFF TRBV2 NA TRBD1 TRBJ1-1
TGCGCCAGCAGCCAAGCATCACCTAAAGGGTATGGCTACACCTTC CASSQASPKGYGYTF TRBV4-1 once NA TRBJ1-2
TGTGCCAGCAGCGGACTAGCGCGTGGGGAGACCCAGTACTTC CASSGLARGETQYF TRBV5-6 NA TRBD2 TRBJ2-5
TGTGCCAGCAGCCTCAGGATGAACACTGAAGCTTTCTTT CASSLRMNTEAFF TRBV7-2 NA NA TRBJ1-1
TGTGCCAGCAGCCCGGGGCTGAGCTCCTACAATGAGCAGTTCTTC CASSPGLSSYNEQFF TRBV2 once NA TRBJ2-1
TGTGCCAGCAGTCCCGGGACAGGCTACGAGCAGTACTTC CASSPGTGYEQYF TRBV27 NA TRBD1 TRBJ2-7
TGTGCCAGCAGCTTGAGGTGGAACACTGAAGCTTTCTTT CASSLRWNTEAFF TRBV5-5 few NA TRBJ1-1
TGTGCCAGCACAGTCTCAGCCAAAAACATTCAGTACTTC CASTVSAKNIQYF TRBV28 NA NA TRBJ2-4
TGCGCCAGCAGCCAAGTGATCGGGGAGCTGTTTTTT CASSQVIGELFF TRBV4-3 NA NA TRBJ2-2
TGCGCCAGCAGCCAAAGCCCCTACAATGAGCAGTTCTTC CASSQSPYNEQFF TRBV4-3 NA NA TRBJ2-1
TGTGCCAGCAGTTCGGACAGGGCTAGCACAGATACGCATTATTTT CASSSDRASTDTHYF TRBV28 NA TRBD1 TRBJ2-3
TGTGCCAGCAGCCCTCCCGACAGGGATAGCAATCAGCCCCAGCATTTT CASSPPDRDSNQPQHF TRBV7-9 NA TRBD1 TRBJ1-5
TGTGCCAGCTCACCGCAGGACTCGTACAATGAGCAGTTCTTC CASSPQDSYNEQFF TRBV18 NA NA TRBJ2-1